Below are 13 T cell receptor beta chains sequenced from a single sample in a study of T cell clonality in common variable immunodeficiency. Study-wide results and caveats: In common variable immunodeficiency, TCR beta chains reportedly carried fewer deletions and N-nucleotide insertions.

These receptors have no identified antigens. Generated by immunoSEQ multiplex PCR, the TCRdb table keeps only in-frame clones and is missing some. The table records about 35,000 clones without singletons, the ten largest covering about 26%. The sample taken for sequencing was peripheral blood mononuclear cells. The receptor source for this set is a human donor with common variable immunodeficiency.

In this sample, this clone turned up many times. With the read ending 3 residues before the CDR3 end, the germline J gene is used to fill in that end. The rearrangement links TRBV20-1 to TRBJ1-6; D possibly corresponds to TRBD1 (5 bases). The V end was cut by 3 bases, the J end by 12 bases, with 12 bases between. The CDR3 consists of 12 residues. Germline CDR1 DFQATT, CDR2 SNEGSKA (reference sequence). CDR3 DNA (partial): TGCAGTGCTAGGGGACTCGTCCGACCC. This sequence encodes CSARGLVRP. In full, the CDR3 reads CSARGLVRPLHF.

This clone appeared many times. Read sequence stops 3 residues before the CDR3 end, and the germline J gene provides the missing end. The chain uses TRBV7-9 and TRBJ2-7, with 7 bases that match TRBD1. Germline assignment: CDR1 SEHNR and CDR2 FQNEAQ (reference sequence). Trimming at V came to 10 bases and at J to 2 bases, leaving 8 bases not matched to a gene. CDR3 length: 13 residues. CDR3 sequence: CAIHTGETYEQYF. The CDR3 bases that were read are TGTGCCATCCATACAGGGGAAACCTACGAG. The variable domain in full, with the rest retrieved from reference TRBV7-9 and TRBJ2-7, is DTGVSQNPRHKITKRGQNVTFRCDPISEHNRLYWYRQTLGQGPEFLTYFQNEAQLEKSRLLSDRFSAERPKGSFSTLEIQRTEQGDSAMYLCAIHTGETYEQYFGPGTRLTVT.

This clone has more than one count but fewer than ten. Read sequence stops 3 residues before the CDR3 end, and the germline J gene provides the missing end. The chain links TRBV2 to TRBJ1-1; D possibly corresponds to TRBD1 (5 bases). The CDR3 is 14 residues long. Germline lookup yields CDR1 SNHLY and CDR2 FYNNEI. The sequenced CDR3 bases are TGTGCCAGCAGAGAGCCCAGACAGACCGATGAG. It translates to CASREPRQTDE. The CDR3 as a whole reads CASREPRQTDEAFF.

This clone was counted many times. The CDR3 extends 3 residues past the end of the read, so its final part is completed from the germline J gene. This chain joins TRBV7-3 and TRBJ2-1; D is perhaps TRBD1 (6 bases). Germline V gives CDR1 SGHTA, CDR2 FQGTGA. V gave up 2 bases and J gave up 7 bases, with 15 bases separating them. The CDR3 sequence is 15 residues long. CDR3 residues: CASSLVGGDWNEQFF. The CDR3 bases that were read are TGTGCCAGCAGCTTAGTAGGGGGTGATTGGAATGAG.

This clone occurred a few times. The CDR3 end falls 3 residues outside the read, so it is completed with the germline J gene. The chain joins TRBV29-1 to TRBJ2-1; the match to TRBD2 covers 8 bases. The CDR3 has 14 amino acids. With V trimmed by 6 bases and J by 7 bases, 11 bases remained unmatched. The germline V gene has CDR1 SQVTM and CDR2 ANQGSEA. CDR3 DNA, as far as it was read: TGCAGCGTGTTAGGCGGGAGGAAGTTGAATGAG. It is translated as CSVLGGRKLNE. The CDR3 in its entirety is CSVLGGRKLNEQFF.

Ten or more counts support this clone. The read comes to an end 3 residues before the CDR3 does, leaving the germline J gene to fill in the end. The chain combines TRBV19 with TRBJ2-1, with 8 bases identical to TRBD1. The CDR3 runs to 16 residues. Germline V gene data show CDR1 as LNHDA and CDR2 as SQIVND (reference sequence). V lost 5 bases to trimming and J lost 0 bases; unmatched junction nucleotides: 6. The part of the CDR3 DNA that was read is TGTGCCAGTAGTCCCCGGACAGGGACCTCCTACAATGAG. Translated: CASSPRTGTSYNE. The full CDR3 reads CASSPRTGTSYNEQFF.

This clone has at least ten counts. The read ends 3 residues before the CDR3 terminus; that terminus is restored from the germline J gene. The chain joins TRBV5-1 to TRBJ1-1; weak D call: TRBD1 (6 bases). The CDR3 runs to 14 residues. Germline values: CDR1 SGHRS, CDR2 YFSETQ. The CDR3 bases that were read are TGCGCCAGCAGCTGGGGACAAGCCCTAGGAGAA. As protein: CASSWGQALGE. The CDR3 as a whole reads CASSWGQALGEAFF.

This clone has just a few counts. Read data end 3 residues before the CDR3 end; the end is taken from the germline J gene. The chain is built from TRBV6-2 or TRBV6-3 and TRBJ2-1; perhaps TRBD2 as D (6 bases). Trimming took off 2 bases at V and 9 bases at J, with 14 bases between the two ends. Germline CDR1 MNHEY, CDR2 SVGEGT. CDR3 length: 14 amino acids. CDR3 bases read: TGTGCCAGCAGTTACAGGATTTTAGCGGCTGAG. Its translation is CASSYRILAAE. The full CDR3 is CASSYRILAAEQFF.

This clone was seen many times. The observed sequence ends 3 residues before the CDR3 terminus, with the missing tail filled in from the germline J gene. J is TRBJ1-5 and V is TRBV28; TRBD1 matches 9 bases. V lost 6 bases, J lost 7 bases, and 4 bases stayed unmatched. The CDR3 length is 13 residues. Germline-derived CDR1 and CDR2 are MDHEN and SYDVKM. CDR3 in amino acids: CASSMTGGQPQHF. The DNA read from the CDR3 is TGTGCCAGCAGCATGACAGGGGGACAGCCC.

In this sample, this clone turned up many times. Read coverage stops 3 residues before the CDR3 terminus; the germline J gene supplies the remainder. This chain joins TRBV15 and TRBJ1-4, with no clear D. From germline, CDR1 is LNHNV and CDR2 YYDKDF (reference sequence). The CDR3 extends over 13 amino acids. Between the trimmed V and J ends, which lost 0 bases and 7 bases, there was a span of 6 bases. The CDR3: CATSRDPGEKLFF. The CDR3 bases that were read are TGTGCCACCAGCAGAGATCCAGGTGAAAAA.

This clone was seen many times. Read coverage stops 3 residues before the CDR3 terminus; the germline J gene supplies the remainder. The chain employs TRBV18 and TRBJ2-7; the D is unclear. Germline lookup yields CDR1 KGHSH and CDR2 LQKENI. The CDR3 loop spans 12 amino acids. The V end lost 5 bases, the J end lost 4 bases, and 9 bases lay between the germline ends. The CDR3: CASSADTYEQYF. CDR3 bases read: TGTGCCAGCTCAGCCGACACTTACGAG.

This clone was counted a few times. Read sequence stops 3 residues before the CDR3 end, and the germline J gene provides the missing end. The V and J genes are TRBV7-6 and TRBJ2-3, with TRBD2 as a possible D gene (5 bases). This CDR3 is 15 amino acids long. Germline V gives CDR1 SGHVS, CDR2 FNYEAQ. V was shortened by 6 bases and J by 2 bases, with 15 bases between the two germline ends. The part of the CDR3 DNA that was read is TGTGCCAGCAGGTTCAGACCGGGGTCCACAGATACG. It codes for CASRFRPGSTDT. The whole CDR3 region reads CASRFRPGSTDTQYF.

With regard to this clone: The missing CDR3 end, 3 residues past where the read stops, is filled in from the germline J gene. The chain employs TRBV7-6 and TRBJ1-1; maybe TRBD1 (6 bases). Germline CDR1 reads SGHVS; CDR2 reads FNYEAQ. This CDR3 is built from 14 residues. CDR3 DNA (partial): TGTGCCAGCAGCCAACAGGGTGGGCTCGCCGGG. It is translated as CASSQQGGLAG. The full CDR3 reads CASSQQGGLAGAFF.